This TCR beta chain was obtained from a study of human T cells and chemical hapten exposure. Study findings and constraints: Those TCRs sitting above 1 in 1000 frequency stayed the same with DPC sensitization.

This clonotype was observed many times. Its antigen is unidentified. It was from unfractionated whole blood that total RNA was extracted. What the library attached to individual cDNA molecules were unique molecular identifiers. Authors' processing steps: Per-sample TCR counts ranged from about 23,224 to 750,000, median approximately 98,000. MiXCR, run by TCRdb on the 5' RACE reads, gives a single entry per CDR3 protein. It is TCRdb's table, rather than the study itself, that gives the V and J calls and clone size. The profile covers 95,000 to 120,000 distinct CDR3 sequences, with 15% to 20% appearing a single time and 2.5% to 3.5% taken by the ten largest. V lost 5 bases, J lost 0 bases, and 6 bases lay in between. The CDR3 totals 13 residues. Germline assignment: CDR1 ENHRY and CDR2 SYGVKD.

The TCR sequence derives from a human donor in good health. This rearrangement joins TRBV10-3 to TRBJ2-3; D not resolved. CDR3 sequence (DNA): TGTGCCATCAGTCCCCCTAGCACAGATACGCAGTATTTT. Translation gives CAISPPSTDTQYF.